The clone carrying this T cell receptor beta chain was observed at least ten times. Its specificity is not known. TCRdb's copy holds only in-frame clones and misses some; the assay was immunoSEQ multiplex PCR. The data show 5,000 to 5,500 clones, with none appearing a single time. A marrow graft followed busulfan-fludarabine conditioning, with cyclophosphamide on days +3 and +4. The data derive from a study of T cells after posttransplantation cyclophosphamide. This CDR3 has 14 amino acids. V gave up 4 bases and J gave up 5 bases; unmatched junction bases: 7. Germline CDR1 SGHTA, CDR2 FQGNSA. Findings and limits, study-wide: Later post-transplant blood repertoires were often dominated by donor CD8+ memory clones.

This receptor was obtained from a female patient aged 25-40 years who received an allogeneic stem cell transplant from an unrelated donor, was CMV-positive, and had acute and chronic GVHD. Part of the T cell pool may stem from the graft donor. This chain joins TRBV7-2 and TRBJ2-7, with 8 bases aligning to TRBD2. This specimen was PBMCs, taken after allogeneic stem cell transplant with posttransplant cyclophosphamide. The CDR3 reads CASSYRLATNEQYF. The CDR3 bases are TGTGCCAGCAGCTACCGACTAGCGACCAACGAGCAGTACTTC.